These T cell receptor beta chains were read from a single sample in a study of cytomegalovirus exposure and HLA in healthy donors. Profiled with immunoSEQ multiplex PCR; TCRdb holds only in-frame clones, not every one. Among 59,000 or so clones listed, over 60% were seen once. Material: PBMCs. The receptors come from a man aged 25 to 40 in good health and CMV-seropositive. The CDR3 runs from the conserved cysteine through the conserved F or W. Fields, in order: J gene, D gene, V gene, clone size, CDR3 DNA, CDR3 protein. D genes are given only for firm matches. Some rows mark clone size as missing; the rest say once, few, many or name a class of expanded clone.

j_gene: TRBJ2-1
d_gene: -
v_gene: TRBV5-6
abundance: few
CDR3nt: TGTGCCAGCAACCTCCGTCCGGTCACCAATGAGCAGTTCTTC
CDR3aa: CASNLRPVTNEQFF

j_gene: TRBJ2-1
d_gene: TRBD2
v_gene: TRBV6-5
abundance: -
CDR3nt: TGTGCCAGCAGTTACTCGAACTCGCCTAGCGGGGGTGAGCAGTTCTTC
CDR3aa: CASSYSNSPSGGEQFF

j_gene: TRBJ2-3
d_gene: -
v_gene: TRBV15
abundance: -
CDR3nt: TGTGCCACCACCGCGGGCACAGATACGCAGTATTTT
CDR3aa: CATTAGTDTQYF

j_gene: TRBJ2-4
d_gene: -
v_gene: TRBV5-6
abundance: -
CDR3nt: TGTGCCAGCAGCTTGAGCGCAGGGAAAAACATTCAGTACTTC
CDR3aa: CASSLSAGKNIQYF

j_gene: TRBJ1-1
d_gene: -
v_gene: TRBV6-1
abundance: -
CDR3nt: TGTGCCAGCAGTCGTACAGGGATTGGGAACACTGAAGCTTTCTTT
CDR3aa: CASSRTGIGNTEAFF

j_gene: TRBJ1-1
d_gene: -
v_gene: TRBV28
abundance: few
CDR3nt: TGTGCCAGCAGCAGGGCAGGGACTGAAGCTTTCTTT
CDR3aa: CASSRAGTEAFF

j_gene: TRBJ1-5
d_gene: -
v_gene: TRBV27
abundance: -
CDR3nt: TGTGCCAGCAGCGGATCGGGGACACGCAATCAGCCCCAGCATTTT
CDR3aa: CASSGSGTRNQPQHF

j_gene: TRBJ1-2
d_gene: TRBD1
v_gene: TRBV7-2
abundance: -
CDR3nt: TGTGCCAGCAGCCCGGGACAGGGGACCTATGGCTACACCTTC
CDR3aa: CASSPGQGTYGYTF

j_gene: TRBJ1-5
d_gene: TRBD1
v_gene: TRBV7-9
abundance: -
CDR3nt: TGTGCCAGCAGCTTAGTCACCCGGGGACAGGGGGCGAATCAGCCCCAGCATTTT
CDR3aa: CASSLVTRGQGANQPQHF

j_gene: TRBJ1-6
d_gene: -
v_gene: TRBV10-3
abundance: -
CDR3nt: TGTGCCATCAGTGAGTCCGCGGCGGGGGATAATTCACCCCTCCACTTT
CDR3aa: CAISESAAGDNSPLHF

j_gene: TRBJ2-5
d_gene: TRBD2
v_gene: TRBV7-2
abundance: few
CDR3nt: TGTGCCAGCAGCTGGACTAGCGGGGAAGAGACCCAGTACTTC
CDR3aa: CASSWTSGEETQYF

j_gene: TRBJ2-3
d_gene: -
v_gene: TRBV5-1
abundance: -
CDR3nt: TGCGCCAGCAGCTTGCAATACGGTATTGGCACAGATACGCAGTATTTT
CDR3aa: CASSLQYGIGTDTQYF

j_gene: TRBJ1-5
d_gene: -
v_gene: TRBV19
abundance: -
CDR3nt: TGTGCCAGTATTGAGCGGGGGGCCGGCAATCAGCCCCAGCATTTT
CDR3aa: CASIERGAGNQPQHF

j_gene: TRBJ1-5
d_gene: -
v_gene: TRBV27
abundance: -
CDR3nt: TGTGCCAGCAGGAGATCCGGGAGCAATCAGCCCCAGCATTTT
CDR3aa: CASRRSGSNQPQHF

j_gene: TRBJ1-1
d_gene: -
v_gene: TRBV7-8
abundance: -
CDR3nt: TGTGCCAGCAGCTTAGCATCCAGTGGGGCGAGGACTGAAGCTTTCTTT
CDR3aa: CASSLASSGARTEAFF

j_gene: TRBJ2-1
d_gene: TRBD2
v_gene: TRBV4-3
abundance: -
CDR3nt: TGCGCCAGCAGCCAAGTCTTGACTAGCGGGGGGCCCTACAATGAGCAGTTCTTC
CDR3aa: CASSQVLTSGGPYNEQFF

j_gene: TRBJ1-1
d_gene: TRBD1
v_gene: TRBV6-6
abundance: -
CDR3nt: TGTGCCAGCAGTATACGGGACAGGGCTTGTGAAGCTTTCTTT
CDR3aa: CASSIRDRACEAFF

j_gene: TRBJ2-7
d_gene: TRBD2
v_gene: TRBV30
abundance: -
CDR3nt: TGTGCCTGGAGGGCGGGACTAGCGGGGTGGGCCGATGAGCAGTACTTC
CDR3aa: CAWRAGLAGWADEQYF

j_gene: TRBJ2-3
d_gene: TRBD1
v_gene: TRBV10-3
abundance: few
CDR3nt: TGTGCCACATGGACAGGGGTCACAGATACGCAGTATTTT
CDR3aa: CATWTGVTDTQYF

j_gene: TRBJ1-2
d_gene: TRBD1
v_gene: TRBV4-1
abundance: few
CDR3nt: TGCGCCAGCAGCCAACCCCAGGGGGCCCACTATGGCTACACCTTC
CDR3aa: CASSQPQGAHYGYTF

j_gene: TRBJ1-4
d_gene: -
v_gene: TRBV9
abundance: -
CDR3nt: TGTGCCAGCAGCCCGCAGCAGGGGAATGAAAAACTGTTTTTT
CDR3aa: CASSPQQGNEKLFF

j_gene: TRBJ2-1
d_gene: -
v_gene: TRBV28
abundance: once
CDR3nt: TGTGCCAGCAGTTTTCGTCTCCTTTCCTACAATGAGCAGTTCTTC
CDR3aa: CASSFRLLSYNEQFF

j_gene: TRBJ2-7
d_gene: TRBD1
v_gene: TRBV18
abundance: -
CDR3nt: TGTGCCAGCTCACAACAGTCCGGGACAGGCTGGTACGAGCAGTACTTC
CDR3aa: CASSQQSGTGWYEQYF

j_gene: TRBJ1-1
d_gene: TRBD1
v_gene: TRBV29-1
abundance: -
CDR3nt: TGCAGCGTTAACAGGGGGGGGGTCGACACTGAAGCTTTCTTT
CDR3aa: CSVNRGGVDTEAFF

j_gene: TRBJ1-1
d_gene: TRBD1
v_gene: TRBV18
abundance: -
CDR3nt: TGTGCCAGCTCACCCAAAGGGACAGGGGGCTTTAACACTGAAGCTTTCTTT
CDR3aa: CASSPKGTGGFNTEAFF

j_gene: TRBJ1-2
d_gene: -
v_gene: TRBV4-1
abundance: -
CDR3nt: TGCGCCAGCAGCCAAGGGGGGCCATTTCCTTACTATGGCTACACCTTC
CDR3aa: CASSQGGPFPYYGYTF

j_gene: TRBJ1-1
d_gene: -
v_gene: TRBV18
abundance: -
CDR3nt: TGTGCCAGCTCAGACAGTATGAACACTGAAGCTTTCTTT
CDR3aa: CASSDSMNTEAFF

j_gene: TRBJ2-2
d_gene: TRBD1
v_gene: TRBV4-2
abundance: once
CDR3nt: TGTGCCAGCAGCCAATCAGGACAGGGCGTCGGGGAGCTGTTTTTT
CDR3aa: CASSQSGQGVGELFF

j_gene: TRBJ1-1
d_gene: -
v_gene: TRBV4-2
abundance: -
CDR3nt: TGTGCCAGCAGCCAAGATTATGCAACGAGGAGGGTCACTGAAGCTTTCTTT
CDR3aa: CASSQDYATRRVTEAFF

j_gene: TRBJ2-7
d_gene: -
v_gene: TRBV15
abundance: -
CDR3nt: TGTGCCACCAGCAGACCCCAGGGTACGTACGAGCAGTACTTC
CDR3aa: CATSRPQGTYEQYF

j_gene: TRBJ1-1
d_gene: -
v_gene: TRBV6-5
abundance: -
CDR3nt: TGTGCCAGCAGTTACGGTGGCAGGGGCCTCAGTGAAGCTTTCTTT
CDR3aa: CASSYGGRGLSEAFF

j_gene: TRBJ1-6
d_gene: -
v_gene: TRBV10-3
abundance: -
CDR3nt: TGTGCCATCAGTGAGATAGTATCCCCCCTTATTAATTCACCCCTCCACTTT
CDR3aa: CAISEIVSPLINSPLHF

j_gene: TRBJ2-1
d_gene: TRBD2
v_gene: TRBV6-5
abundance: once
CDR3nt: TGTGCCAGCAGTTCCCCCTTCAGGACTAGAGGGGATGAGCAGTTCTTC
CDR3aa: CASSSPFRTRGDEQFF

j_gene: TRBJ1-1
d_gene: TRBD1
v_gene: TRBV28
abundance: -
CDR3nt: TGTGCCAGCAGTGGAGACAGGGTCAACCCCGCGCGCGCTCGACGTGAAGCTTTCTTT
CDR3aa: CASSGDRVNPARARREAFF

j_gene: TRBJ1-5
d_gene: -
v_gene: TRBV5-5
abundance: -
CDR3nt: TGTGCCAGCAGCTTTGTACGGGGGCAGCCCCAGCATTTT
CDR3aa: CASSFVRGQPQHF